The 10 T cell receptor beta chains below all came from one sample that was sequenced in a study of vaccination and CD4 T cells after COVID-19. The Oncomine TCR Beta short-read assay sequenced DNA from cultured CD4+ T cells. MiXCR was run by TCRdb on the PCR reads, yielding one entry per CDR3 protein. Here the sample spans just over 20,000 distinct CDR3 sequences, approximately 49% being singletons. Treatment: approximately 9-day PBMC culture with coronavirus spike peptide pools or control peptides (ViraFEST assay). Antigens of these TCRs are unknown. The sample taken for sequencing was CD4+ T cells from blood, cultured in vitro. All receptors come from a human donor who had recovered from COVID-19.

The genes are TRBV20-1 and TRBJ2-7, with a tentative D call TRBD2 (5 bases). CDR1 and CDR2 from the germline V gene are DFQATT and SNEGSKA (reference sequence). The length of the CDR3 is 13 residues. Trimming took off 1 base at V and 1 base at J, with 8 bases between the two ends. The CDR3 bases are TGCAGTGCTAGAGCTCCGGGATCCTACGAGCAGTACTTC. Its protein product is CSARAPGSYEQYF.

This chain uses TRBV20-1 with TRBJ1-2; 9 nucleotides line up with TRBD1. V gave up 6 bases and J gave up 4 bases; unmatched junction bases: 9. The CDR3 is 14 amino acids. CDR1 is DFQATT and CDR2 is SNEGSKA in the germline V gene (reference sequence). CDR3 residues: CSAKDRGGIYGYTF. In DNA, the CDR3 is TGCAGTGCCAAGGACAGGGGCGGAATCTATGGCTACACCTTC.

V gene TRBV12-5 combines with J gene TRBJ1-1; possibly TRBD1 for D (6 bases). V lost 7 bases and J lost 6, with 12 bases in between. This CDR3 contains 12 residues. Per germline, CDR1 LGHNT and CDR2 FRNRAP. CDR3 sequence (DNA): TGTGCTAGTGCAGGACAGATCGCTGAAGCTTTCTTT. Encoded protein: CASAGQIAEAFF.

V usage is TRBV12-3 or TRBV12-4 and J usage is TRBJ1-2; the D gene is possibly TRBD1 (5 bases). V dropped 2 bases and J dropped 3 bases, with 7 bases sitting between them. There are 13 residues in the CDR3. The CDR3 region is CASSLQGYYGYTF. DNA of the CDR3: TGTGCCAGCAGTTTACAGGGTTACTATGGCTACACCTTC.

This clonotype was counted only a few times. This chain joins TRBV20-1 and TRBJ1-1; D is possibly TRBD1 (6 bases). Trimming took 5 bases from V and 0 from J, leaving 13 bases between them. Germline-derived CDR1 and CDR2 are DFQATT and SNEGSKA (reference sequence). The CDR3 is 14 residues long. CDR3 bases: TGCAGTGCTTGGACAGCCTCTATGAACACTGAAGCTTTCTTT. Translating it yields CSAWTASMNTEAFF.

This clonotype appeared a few times. This chain uses TRBV7-9 with TRBJ2-5; no clear D. The germline V gene encodes CDR1 SEHNR and CDR2 FQNEAQ (reference sequence). V gave up 1 base and J gave up 5 bases, with 14 bases separating them. The CDR3 has 15 residues. CDR3 loop: CASSLGRQGWETQYF. Here the CDR3 DNA reads TGTGCCAGCAGCTTAGGAAGACAAGGTTGGGAGACCCAGTACTTC.

For the CDR3, the DNA is TGTGCCACCAGTCTGAGGGACAGCAATCAGCCCCAGCATTTT. Translated, it gives CATSLRDSNQPQHF. The chain uses TRBV24-1 and TRBJ1-5, with TRBD1 as a possible D gene (5 bases). This CDR3 comprises 14 residues. In germline, CDR1 is KGHDR, CDR2 SFDVKD. Deletions cut 6 bases from V and 1 base from J, with 9 bases between.

The V gene is TRBV20-1, the J gene TRBJ2-7; TRBD2 aligns across 11 bases. The ends lost 1 base at V and 6 bases at J; junction bases unmatched: 8. This CDR3 contains 15 residues. CDR1 and CDR2 from the germline V gene are DFQATT and SNEGSKA (reference sequence). In nucleotides, the CDR3 is TGCAGTGCTAGAGTTCCACGTAGCGGGAGGGGCGAGCAGTACTTC. Protein: CSARVPRSGRGEQYF.

Only a few counts were recorded for this clonotype. The chain is built from TRBV27 and TRBJ1-2; a possible D gene is TRBD1 (6 bases). Germline-derived CDR1 and CDR2 are MNHEY and SMNVEV (reference sequence). The germline V and J ends were trimmed by 5 bases and 2 bases, with 9 bases remaining between them. This CDR3 has 13 amino acids. CDR3: CASSMDSNYGYTF. CDR3 nucleotides: TGTGCCAGCAGTATGGACAGCAACTATGGCTACACCTTC.

This clonotype was observed a single time. V and J are TRBV7-3 and TRBJ2-1, with D possibly matching TRBD1 (5 bases). Per germline, CDR1 SGHTA and CDR2 FQGTGA. Trimming took 5 bases from V and 4 from J, leaving 18 bases between them. The CDR3 covers 16 residues. CDR3 bases: TGTGCCAGCAGCGCCCGACAGAACGCAATTTACAATGAGCAGTTCTTC. Amino acids: CASSARQNAIYNEQFF.